This entry is about one T cell receptor beta chain. This specimen comes from a study of blood T cell repertoires in COVID-19. In the study overall: Whether acute or convalescent, the COVID-19 samples came from the United States, Italy and Spain. In each case, the material was cDNA or gDNA derived from T cells, B-cell-depleted T cells, or PBMCs.

Germline-derived CDR1 and CDR2 are SNHLY and FYNNEI. The CDR3 length is 17 residues. Trimming at V came to 6 bases and at J to 0 bases, leaving 11 bases not matched to a gene. Original data processing: By means of reference gene primer amplification, nucleated cell counts were estimated. TCRdb's copy holds only in-frame clones and misses some; the assay was immunoSEQ multiplex PCR. V and J calls plus clone size are reproduced from that table; the DNA served to infer D and trimming. Among some 150,000 clones listed, approximately 84% were seen once. The sequenced material came from peripheral blood. The chain links TRBV2 to TRBJ2-1; 7 positions match TRBD1. This TCR derives from a man aged 70-80 years with acute or convalescent COVID-19. As DNA, the CDR3 is TGTGCCAGCAGCCAAGGGGACAGCGGAAGCTCCTACAATGAGCAGTTCTTC. Residues: CASSQGDSGSSYNEQFF.